This T cell receptor beta chain was profiled in a study of cytomegalovirus exposure and HLA in healthy donors. Study-wide results and caveats: Associated with cytomegalovirus, according to the listing, were some 150 TCR beta chains.

In the case of this clone: As yet, its antigen is unknown.

Repertoires were generated with immunoSEQ multiplex PCR, while TCRdb's copy carries only in-frame clones and drops some. The table includes tens of thousands of clones, around 96% detected once. The TCR sequence derives from a woman younger than 35 in good health and CMV-seronegative. Source material: PBMCs.

The CDR3 is CASSPGGGASGNTIYF. CDR3 nucleotides: TGTGCCAGCAGCCCGGGGGGCGGGGCCTCTGGAAACACCATATATTTT. V and J are TRBV28 and TRBJ1-3; tentative D call: TRBD1 (6 bases). The germline V gene has CDR1 MDHEN and CDR2 SYDVKM. The CDR3 length is 16 residues. Trimming removed 6 bases from V and 0 bases from J, with 15 bases in between. Full variable domain (rest looked up from reference TRBV28 and TRBJ1-3): DVKVTQSSRYLVKRTGEKVFLECVQDMDHENMFWYRQDPGLGLRLIYFSYDVKMKEKGDIPEGYSVSREKKERFSLILESASTNQTSMYLCASSPGGGASGNTIYFGEGSWLTVV.